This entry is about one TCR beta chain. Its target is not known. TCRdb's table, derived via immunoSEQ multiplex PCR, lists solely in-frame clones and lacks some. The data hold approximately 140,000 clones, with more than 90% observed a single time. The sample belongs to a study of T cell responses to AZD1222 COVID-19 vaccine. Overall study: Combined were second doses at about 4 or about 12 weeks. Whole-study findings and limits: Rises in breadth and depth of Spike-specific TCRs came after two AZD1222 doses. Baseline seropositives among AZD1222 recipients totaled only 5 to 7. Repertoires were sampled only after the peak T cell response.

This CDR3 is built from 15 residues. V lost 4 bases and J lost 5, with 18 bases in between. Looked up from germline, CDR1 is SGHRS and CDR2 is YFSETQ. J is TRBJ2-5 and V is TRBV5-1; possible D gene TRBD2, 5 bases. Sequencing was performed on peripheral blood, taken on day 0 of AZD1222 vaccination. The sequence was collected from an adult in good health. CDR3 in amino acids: CASSASGTPEETQYF. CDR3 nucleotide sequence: TGCGCCAGCAGCGCATCGGGAACCCCCGAGGAGACCCAGTACTTC.